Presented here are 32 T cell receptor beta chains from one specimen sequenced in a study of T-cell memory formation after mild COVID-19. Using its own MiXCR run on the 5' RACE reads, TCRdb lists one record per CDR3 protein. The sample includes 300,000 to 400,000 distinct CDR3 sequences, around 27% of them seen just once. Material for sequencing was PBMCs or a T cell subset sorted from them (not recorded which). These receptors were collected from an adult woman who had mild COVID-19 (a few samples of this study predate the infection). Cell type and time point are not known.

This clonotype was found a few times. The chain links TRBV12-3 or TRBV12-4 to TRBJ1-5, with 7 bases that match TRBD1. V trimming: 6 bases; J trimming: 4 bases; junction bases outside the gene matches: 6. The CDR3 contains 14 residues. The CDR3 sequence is CASSPTGRNQPQHF. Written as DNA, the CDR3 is TGTGCCAGCAGCCCGACAGGGCGGAATCAGCCCCAGCATTTT.

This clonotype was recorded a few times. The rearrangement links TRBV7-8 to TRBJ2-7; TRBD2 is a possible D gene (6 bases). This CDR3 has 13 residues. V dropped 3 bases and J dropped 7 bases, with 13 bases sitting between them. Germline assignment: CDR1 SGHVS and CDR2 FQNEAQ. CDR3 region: CASSFPGVGEQYF. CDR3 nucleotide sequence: TGTGCCAGCAGCTTTCCGGGGGTTGGTGAGCAGTACTTC.

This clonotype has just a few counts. The CDR3 DNA follows: TGCGCCAGCAGCACCATGATGGGTGGCTATGGCTACACCTTC. Protein sequence: CASSTMMGGYGYTF. The chain carries TRBV5-1 and TRBJ1-2; unclear D gene. CDR1 and CDR2 from the germline V gene are SGHRS and YFSETQ. The CDR3 loop spans 14 amino acids. Trimming cost V 4 bases and J 4 bases, with 14 bases left between them.

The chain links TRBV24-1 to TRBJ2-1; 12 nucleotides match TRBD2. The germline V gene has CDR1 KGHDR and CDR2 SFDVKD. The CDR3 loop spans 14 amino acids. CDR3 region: CASGASGRGNEQFF. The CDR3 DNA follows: TGTGCTTCGGGGGCTAGCGGGAGGGGCAATGAGCAGTTCTTC.

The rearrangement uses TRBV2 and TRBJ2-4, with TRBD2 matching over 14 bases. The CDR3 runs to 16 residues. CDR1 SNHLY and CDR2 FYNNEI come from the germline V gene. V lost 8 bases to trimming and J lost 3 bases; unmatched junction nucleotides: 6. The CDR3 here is CASEGLAGVDKNIQYF. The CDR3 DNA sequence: TGTGCCAGCGAGGGACTAGCGGGAGTGGACAAAAACATTCAGTACTTC.

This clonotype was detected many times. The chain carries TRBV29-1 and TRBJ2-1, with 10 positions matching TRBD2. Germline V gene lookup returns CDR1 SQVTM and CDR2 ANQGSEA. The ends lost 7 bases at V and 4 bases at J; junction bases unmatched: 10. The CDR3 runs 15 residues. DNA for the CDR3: TGCAGCGGTCGGACCGGGACTAGCGTTTACAATGAGCAGTTCTTC. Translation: CSGRTGTSVYNEQFF.

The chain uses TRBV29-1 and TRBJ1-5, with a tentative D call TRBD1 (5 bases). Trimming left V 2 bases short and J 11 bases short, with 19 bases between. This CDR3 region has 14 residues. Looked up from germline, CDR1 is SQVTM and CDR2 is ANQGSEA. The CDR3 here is CSVELGTVGGSQHF. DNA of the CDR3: TGCAGCGTTGAACTGGGGACGGTGGGGGGGTCCCAGCATTTT.

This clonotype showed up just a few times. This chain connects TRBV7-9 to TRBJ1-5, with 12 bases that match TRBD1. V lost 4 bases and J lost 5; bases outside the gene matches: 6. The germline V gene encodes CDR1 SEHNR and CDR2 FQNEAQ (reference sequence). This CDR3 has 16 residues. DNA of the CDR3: TGTGCCAGCAGCTCAAGTGGGACAGGGGGCGATCAGCCCCAGCATTTT. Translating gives CASSSSGTGGDQPQHF.

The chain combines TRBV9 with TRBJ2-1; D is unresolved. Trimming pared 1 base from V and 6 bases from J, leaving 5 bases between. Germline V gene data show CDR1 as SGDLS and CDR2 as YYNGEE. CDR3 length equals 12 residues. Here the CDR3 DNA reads TGTGCCAGCAGCGTACCGGCCAATGAGCAGTTCTTC. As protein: CASSVPANEQFF.

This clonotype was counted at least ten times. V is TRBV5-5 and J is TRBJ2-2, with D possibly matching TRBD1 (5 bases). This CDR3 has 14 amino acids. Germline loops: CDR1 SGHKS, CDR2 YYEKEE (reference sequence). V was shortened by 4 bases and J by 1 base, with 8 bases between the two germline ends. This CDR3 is CASSPGQNTGELFF. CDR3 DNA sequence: TGTGCCAGCAGCCCCGGACAGAACACCGGGGAGCTGTTTTTT.

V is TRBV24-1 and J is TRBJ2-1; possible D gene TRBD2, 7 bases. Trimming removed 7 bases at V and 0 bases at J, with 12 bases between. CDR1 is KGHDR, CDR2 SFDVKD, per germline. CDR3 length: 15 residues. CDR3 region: CATRGRGASYNEQFF. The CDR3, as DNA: TGTGCCACCAGGGGTCGGGGGGCCTCCTACAATGAGCAGTTCTTC.

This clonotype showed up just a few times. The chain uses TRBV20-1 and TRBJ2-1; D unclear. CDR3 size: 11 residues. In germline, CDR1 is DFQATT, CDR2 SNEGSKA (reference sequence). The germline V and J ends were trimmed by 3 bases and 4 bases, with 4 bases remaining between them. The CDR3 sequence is CSARLYNEQFF. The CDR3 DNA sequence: TGCAGTGCTAGGTTGTACAATGAGCAGTTCTTC.

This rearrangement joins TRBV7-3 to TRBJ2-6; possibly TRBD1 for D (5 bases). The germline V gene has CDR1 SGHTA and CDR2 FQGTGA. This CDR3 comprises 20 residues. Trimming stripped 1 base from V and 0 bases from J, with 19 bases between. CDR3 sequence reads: CASSLRHGQGTGSGANVLTF. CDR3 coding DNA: TGTGCCAGCAGCTTAAGGCATGGCCAGGGCACGGGCTCTGGGGCCAACGTCCTGACTTTC.

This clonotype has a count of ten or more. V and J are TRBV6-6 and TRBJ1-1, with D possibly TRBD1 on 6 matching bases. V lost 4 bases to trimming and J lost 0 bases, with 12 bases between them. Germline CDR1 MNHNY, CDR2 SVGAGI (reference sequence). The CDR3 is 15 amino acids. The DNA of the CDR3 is TGTGCCAGCAGTTCATCGACAGGTATGAACACTGAAGCTTTCTTT. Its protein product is CASSSSTGMNTEAFF.

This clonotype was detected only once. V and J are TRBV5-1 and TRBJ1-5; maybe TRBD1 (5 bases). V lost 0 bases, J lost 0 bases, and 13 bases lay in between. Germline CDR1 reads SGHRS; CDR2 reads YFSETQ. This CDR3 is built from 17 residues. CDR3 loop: CASSLEPRQISNQPQHF. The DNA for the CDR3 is TGCGCCAGCAGCTTGGAGCCCCGACAGATTAGCAATCAGCCCCAGCATTTT. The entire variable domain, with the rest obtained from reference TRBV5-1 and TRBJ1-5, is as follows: KAGVTQTPRYLIKTRGQQVTLSCSPISGHRSVSWYQQTPGQGLQFLFEYFSETQRNKGNFPGRFSGRQFSNSRSEMNVSTLELGDSALYLCASSLEPRQISNQPQHFGDGTRLSIL.

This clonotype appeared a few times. CDR3 DNA sequence: TGTGCCAGCAGTCTCAGACTAGCGGGAAGTGCAGATACGCAGTATTTT. Amino acids: CASSLRLAGSADTQYF. This sequence joins TRBV7-3 and TRBJ2-3; 11 bases agree with TRBD2. Germline loops: CDR1 SGHTA, CDR2 FQGTGA. V shed 6 bases, J shed 4 bases, and the junction held 9 bases outside the gene matches. The CDR3 is 16 amino acids.

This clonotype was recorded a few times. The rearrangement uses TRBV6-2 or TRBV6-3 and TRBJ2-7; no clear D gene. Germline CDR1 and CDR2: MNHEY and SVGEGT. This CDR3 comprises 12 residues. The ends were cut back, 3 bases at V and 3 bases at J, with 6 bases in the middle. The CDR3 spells CASSYPNYEQYF. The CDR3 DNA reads TGTGCCAGCAGTTATCCCAACTACGAGCAGTACTTC.

CDR3 sequence: CASSLRQETYGYTF. The DNA of the CDR3 is TGTGCCAGCAGTCTTAGACAGGAGACATATGGCTACACCTTC. The chain links TRBV27 to TRBJ1-2; D is perhaps TRBD1 (6 bases). The germline V gene encodes CDR1 MNHEY and CDR2 SMNVEV (reference sequence). The CDR3 length is 14 residues. With 5 bases removed from V and 5 bases from J, the gap between germline ends came to 15 bases.

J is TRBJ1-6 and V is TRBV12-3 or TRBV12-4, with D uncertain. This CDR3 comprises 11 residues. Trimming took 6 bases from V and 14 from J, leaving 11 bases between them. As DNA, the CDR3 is TGTGCCAGCAGCTCGAATGGGGCCCTCCACTTT. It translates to CASSSNGALHF.

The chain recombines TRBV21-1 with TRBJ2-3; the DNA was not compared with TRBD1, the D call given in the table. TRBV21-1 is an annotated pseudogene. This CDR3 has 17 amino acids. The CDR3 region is CASSSRKRRGWQDTQYF. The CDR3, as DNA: TGTGCCAGCAGCTCTAGGAAGCGCAGGGGCTGGCAAGATACGCAGTATTTT.

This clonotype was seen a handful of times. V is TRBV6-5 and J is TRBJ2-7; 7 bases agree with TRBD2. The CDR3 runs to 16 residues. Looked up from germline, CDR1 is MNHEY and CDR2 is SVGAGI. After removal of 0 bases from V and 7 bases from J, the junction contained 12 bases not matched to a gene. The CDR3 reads CASSYSGVRGEGEQYF. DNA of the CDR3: TGTGCCAGCAGTTACTCAGGTGTTCGGGGGGAAGGAGAGCAGTACTTC.

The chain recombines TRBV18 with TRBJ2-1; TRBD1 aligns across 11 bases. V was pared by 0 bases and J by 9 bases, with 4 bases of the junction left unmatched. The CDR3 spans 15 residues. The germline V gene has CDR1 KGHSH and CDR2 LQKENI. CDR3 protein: CASSPPQGTGGEQFF. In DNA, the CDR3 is TGTGCCAGCTCACCACCACAGGGGACAGGGGGTGAGCAGTTCTTC.

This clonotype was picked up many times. CDR3 loop: CASSKDRRTEAFF. The CDR3 bases are TGTGCCAGCAGTAAGGACAGGAGGACTGAAGCTTTCTTT. The V and J genes are TRBV12-3 or TRBV12-4 and TRBJ1-1, with 7 bases lining up with TRBD1. The CDR3 covers 13 residues. The V segment lost 5 bases and the J segment 5 bases; nucleotides outside the gene matches: 5.

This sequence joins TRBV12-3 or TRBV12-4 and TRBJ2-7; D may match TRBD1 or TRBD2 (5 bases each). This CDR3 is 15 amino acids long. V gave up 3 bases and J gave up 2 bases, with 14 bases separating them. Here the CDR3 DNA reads TGTGCCAGCAGTTTGGATGGGACGGCTACCTACGAGCAGTACTTC. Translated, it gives CASSLDGTATYEQYF.

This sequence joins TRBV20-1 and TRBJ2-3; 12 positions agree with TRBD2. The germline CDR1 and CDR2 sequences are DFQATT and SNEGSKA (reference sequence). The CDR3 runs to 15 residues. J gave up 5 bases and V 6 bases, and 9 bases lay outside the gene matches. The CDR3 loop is CSATLAGGPRDTQYF. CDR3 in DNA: TGCAGTGCAACCCTAGCGGGAGGGCCTAGAGATACGCAGTATTTT.

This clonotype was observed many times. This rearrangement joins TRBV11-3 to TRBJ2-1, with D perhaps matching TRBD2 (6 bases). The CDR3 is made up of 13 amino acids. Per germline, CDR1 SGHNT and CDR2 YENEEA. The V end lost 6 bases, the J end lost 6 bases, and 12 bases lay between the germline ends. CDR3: CASRSGLTNEQFF. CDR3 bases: TGTGCCAGCAGATCCGGACTAACCAATGAGCAGTTCTTC.

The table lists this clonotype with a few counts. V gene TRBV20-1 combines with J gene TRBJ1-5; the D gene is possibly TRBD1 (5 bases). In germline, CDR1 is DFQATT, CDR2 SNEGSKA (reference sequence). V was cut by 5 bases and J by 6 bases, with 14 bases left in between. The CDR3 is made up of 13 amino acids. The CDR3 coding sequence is TGCAGTGCTCCTCACCGGGACGGTCAGCCCCAGCATTTT. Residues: CSAPHRDGQPQHF.

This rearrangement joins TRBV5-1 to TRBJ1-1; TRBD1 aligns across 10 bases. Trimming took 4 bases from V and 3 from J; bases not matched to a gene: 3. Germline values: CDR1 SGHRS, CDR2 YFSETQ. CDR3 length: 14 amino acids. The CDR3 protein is CASSPGQGHTEAFF. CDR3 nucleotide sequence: TGCGCCAGCAGCCCGGGACAGGGGCACACTGAAGCTTTCTTT. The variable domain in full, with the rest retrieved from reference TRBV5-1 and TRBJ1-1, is KAGVTQTPRYLIKTRGQQVTLSCSPISGHRSVSWYQQTPGQGLQFLFEYFSETQRNKGNFPGRFSGRQFSNSRSEMNVSTLELGDSALYLCASSPGQGHTEAFFGQGTRLTVV.

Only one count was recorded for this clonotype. The CDR3 coding sequence is TGTGCCAGCAGCCCGTACAGGGATGGCTACACCTTC. Translating gives CASSPYRDGYTF. The chain couples TRBV7-8 to TRBJ1-2, with D possibly TRBD1 on 6 matching bases. V lost 5 bases to trimming and J lost 6 bases, with 10 bases between them. The CDR3 runs to 12 residues. Germline CDR1 is SGHVS and CDR2 is FQNEAQ.

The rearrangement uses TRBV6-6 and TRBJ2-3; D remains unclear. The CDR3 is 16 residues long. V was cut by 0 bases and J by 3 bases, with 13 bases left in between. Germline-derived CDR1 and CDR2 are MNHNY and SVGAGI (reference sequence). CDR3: CASSYSSPIGTDTQYF. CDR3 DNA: TGTGCCAGCAGTTACTCGAGCCCCATTGGGACAGATACGCAGTATTTT.

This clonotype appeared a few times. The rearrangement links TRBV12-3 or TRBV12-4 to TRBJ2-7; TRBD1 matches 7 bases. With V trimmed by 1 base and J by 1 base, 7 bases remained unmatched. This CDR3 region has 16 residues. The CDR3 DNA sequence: TGTGCCAGCAGTTTAGGGACGAGGGGGCAATCCTACGAGCAGTACTTC. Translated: CASSLGTRGQSYEQYF.

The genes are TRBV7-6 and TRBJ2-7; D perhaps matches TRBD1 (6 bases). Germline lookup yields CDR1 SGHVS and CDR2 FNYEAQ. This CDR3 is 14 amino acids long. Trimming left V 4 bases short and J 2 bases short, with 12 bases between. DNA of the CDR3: TGTGCCAGCAGCTCAGGGGTAGGAGCCTACGAGCAGTACTTC. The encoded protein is CASSSGVGAYEQYF.